The present T cell receptor beta chain was sequenced within a study of T cells in localized non-small cell lung cancer. Study-level results: Uninvolved neighboring lung showed the greatest T cell clonality, exceeding tumor. Median detection of top 100 tumor clones in adjacent lung was around 57 clones. Overall survival was longer when the density of T cells in the blood was higher.

Data came from immunoSEQ multiplex PCR; TCRdb stores just in-frame clones and leaves some out. The sample includes tens of thousands of clones, 84% of them seen just once. On this clone itself: Its target is not known.

The material was peripheral blood, obtained before any cancer treatment. This clonotype was obtained from a man aged 35 to 69 with stage I lung adenocarcinoma.

The CDR3 DNA sequence: TGTGCCAGCAGTCCCACAAGCAATGAGCAGTTCTTC. It specifies CASSPTSNEQFF. V gene TRBV6-6 combines with J gene TRBJ2-1; D not certain. The germline CDR1 and CDR2 sequences are MNHNY and SVGAGI (reference sequence). The CDR3 runs 12 residues. The V end lost 5 bases, the J end lost 6 bases, and 8 bases lay between the germline ends.